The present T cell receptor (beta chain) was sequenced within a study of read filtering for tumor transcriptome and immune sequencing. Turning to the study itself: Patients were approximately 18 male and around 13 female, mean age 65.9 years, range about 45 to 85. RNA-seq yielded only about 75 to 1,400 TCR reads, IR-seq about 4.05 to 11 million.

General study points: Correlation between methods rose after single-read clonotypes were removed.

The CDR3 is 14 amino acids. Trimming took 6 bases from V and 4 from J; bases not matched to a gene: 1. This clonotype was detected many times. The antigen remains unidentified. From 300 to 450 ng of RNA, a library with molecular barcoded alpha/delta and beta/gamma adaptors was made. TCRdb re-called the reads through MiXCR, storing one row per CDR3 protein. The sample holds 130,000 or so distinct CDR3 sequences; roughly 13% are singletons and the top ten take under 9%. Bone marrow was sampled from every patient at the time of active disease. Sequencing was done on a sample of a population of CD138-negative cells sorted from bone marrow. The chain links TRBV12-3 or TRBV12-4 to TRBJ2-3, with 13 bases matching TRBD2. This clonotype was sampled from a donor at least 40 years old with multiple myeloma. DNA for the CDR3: TGTGCCAGCAGACTAGCGGGAGGGGCAGATACGCAGTATTTT. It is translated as CASRLAGGADTQYF.